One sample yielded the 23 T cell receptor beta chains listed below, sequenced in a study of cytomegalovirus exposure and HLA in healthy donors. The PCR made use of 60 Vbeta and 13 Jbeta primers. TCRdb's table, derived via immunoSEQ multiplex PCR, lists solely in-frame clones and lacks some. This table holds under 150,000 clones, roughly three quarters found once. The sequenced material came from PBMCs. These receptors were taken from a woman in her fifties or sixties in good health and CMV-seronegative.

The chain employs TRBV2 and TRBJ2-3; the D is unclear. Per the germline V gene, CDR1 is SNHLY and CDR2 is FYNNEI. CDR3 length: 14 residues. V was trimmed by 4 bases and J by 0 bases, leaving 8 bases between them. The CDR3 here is CASSVTRSTDTQYF. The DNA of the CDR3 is TGTGCCAGCAGTGTTACACGTAGCACAGATACGCAGTATTTT.

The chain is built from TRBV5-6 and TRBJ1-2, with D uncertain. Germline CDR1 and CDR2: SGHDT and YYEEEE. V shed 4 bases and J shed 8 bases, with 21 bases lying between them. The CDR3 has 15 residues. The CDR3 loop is CASSHPNSRVSGYTF. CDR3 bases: TGTGCCAGCAGCCATCCCAATTCCCGGGTTTCGGGCTACACCTTC.

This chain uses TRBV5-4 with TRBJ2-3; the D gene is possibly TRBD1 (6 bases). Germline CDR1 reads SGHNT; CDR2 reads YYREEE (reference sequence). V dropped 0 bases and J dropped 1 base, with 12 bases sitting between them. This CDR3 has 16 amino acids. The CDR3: CASSLDSGEGTDTQYF. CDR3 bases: TGTGCCAGCAGCTTGGATTCAGGGGAAGGCACAGATACGCAGTATTTT.

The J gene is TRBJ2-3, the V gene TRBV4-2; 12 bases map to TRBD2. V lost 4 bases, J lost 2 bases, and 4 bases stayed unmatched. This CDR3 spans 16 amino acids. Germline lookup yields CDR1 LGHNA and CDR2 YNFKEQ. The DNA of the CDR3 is TGTGCCAGCAGCCTCCGACTAGCGGGGGACACAGATACGCAGTATTTT. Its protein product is CASSLRLAGDTDTQYF.

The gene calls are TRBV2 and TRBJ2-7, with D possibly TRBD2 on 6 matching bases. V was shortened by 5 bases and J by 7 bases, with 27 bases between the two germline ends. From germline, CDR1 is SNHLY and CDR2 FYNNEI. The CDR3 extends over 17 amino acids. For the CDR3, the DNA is TGTGCCAGCAGTTTGGGACTGAGGGTTACGTTTCTGATTGAGCAGTACTTC. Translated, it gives CASSLGLRVTFLIEQYF.

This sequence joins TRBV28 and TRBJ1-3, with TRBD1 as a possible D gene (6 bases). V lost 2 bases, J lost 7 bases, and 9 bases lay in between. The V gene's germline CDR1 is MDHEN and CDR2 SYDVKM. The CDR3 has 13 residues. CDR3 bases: TGTGCCAGCAGTTTAGGACAGATTAACACCATATATTTT. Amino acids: CASSLGQINTIYF.

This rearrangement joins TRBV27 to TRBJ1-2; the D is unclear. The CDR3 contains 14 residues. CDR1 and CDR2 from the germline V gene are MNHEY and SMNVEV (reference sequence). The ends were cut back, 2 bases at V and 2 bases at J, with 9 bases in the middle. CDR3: CASSLGRQNYGYTF. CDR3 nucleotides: TGTGCCAGCAGTTTAGGCAGACAAAACTATGGCTACACCTTC.

Here the CDR3 reads CASSLRRVSSYEQYF. In nucleotides, the CDR3 is TGTGCCAGCAGCTTAAGGCGGGTCTCTTCCTACGAGCAGTACTTC. The J gene is TRBJ2-7, the V gene TRBV7-9; a weak D match, TRBD2 (5 bases). This CDR3 has 15 residues. Trimming left V 2 bases short and J 1 base short, with 12 bases between. CDR1 is SEHNR and CDR2 is FQNEAQ in the germline V gene (reference sequence). Looking up the rest from reference TRBV7-9 and TRBJ2-7 gives the full variable domain: DTGVSQNPRHKITKRGQNVTFRCDPISEHNRLYWYRQTLGQGPEFLTYFQNEAQLEKSRLLSDRFSAERPKGSFSTLEIQRTEQGDSAMYLCASSLRRVSSYEQYFGPGTRLTVT.

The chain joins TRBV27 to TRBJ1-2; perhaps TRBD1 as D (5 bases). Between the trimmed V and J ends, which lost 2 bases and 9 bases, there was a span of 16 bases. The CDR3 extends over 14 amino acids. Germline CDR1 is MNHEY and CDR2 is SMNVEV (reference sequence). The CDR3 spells CASSLRSEAGSYTF. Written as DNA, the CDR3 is TGTGCCAGCAGTTTAAGATCTGAGGCAGGGAGCTACACCTTC.

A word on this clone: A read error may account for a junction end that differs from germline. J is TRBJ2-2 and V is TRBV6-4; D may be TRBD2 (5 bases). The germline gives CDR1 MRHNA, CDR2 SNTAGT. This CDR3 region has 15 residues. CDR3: CASRDYLTGERELFF. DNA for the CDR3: TGTGCCAGCAGAGACTACCTTACTGGGGAGAGGGAGCTGTTTTTT.

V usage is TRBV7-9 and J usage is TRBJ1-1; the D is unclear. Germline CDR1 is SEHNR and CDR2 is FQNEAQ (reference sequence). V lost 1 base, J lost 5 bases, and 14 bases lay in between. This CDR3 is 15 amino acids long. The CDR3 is CASSLVGQRKTEAFF. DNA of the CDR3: TGTGCCAGCAGCTTAGTGGGTCAGAGGAAGACTGAAGCTTTCTTT.

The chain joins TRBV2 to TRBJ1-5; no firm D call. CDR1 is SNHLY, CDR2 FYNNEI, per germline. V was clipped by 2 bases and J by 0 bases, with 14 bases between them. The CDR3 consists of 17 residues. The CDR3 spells CASSENPTVYSNQPQHF. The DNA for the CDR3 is TGTGCCAGCAGTGAAAACCCAACGGTCTATAGCAATCAGCCCCAGCATTTT.

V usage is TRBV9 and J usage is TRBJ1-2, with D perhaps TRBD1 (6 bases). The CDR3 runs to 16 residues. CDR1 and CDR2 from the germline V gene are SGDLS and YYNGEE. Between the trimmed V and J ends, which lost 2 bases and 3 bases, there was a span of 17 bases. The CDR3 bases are TGTGCCAGCAGCGTGGCCCTGGACAGACAGGACTATGGCTACACCTTC. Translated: CASSVALDRQDYGYTF.

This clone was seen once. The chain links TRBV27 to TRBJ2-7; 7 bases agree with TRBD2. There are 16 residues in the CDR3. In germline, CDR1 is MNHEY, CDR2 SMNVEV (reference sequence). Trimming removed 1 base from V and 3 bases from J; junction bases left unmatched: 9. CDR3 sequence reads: CASSLFRQAGNYEQYF. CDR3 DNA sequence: TGTGCCAGCAGTTTATTCAGGCAAGCGGGGAACTACGAGCAGTACTTC.

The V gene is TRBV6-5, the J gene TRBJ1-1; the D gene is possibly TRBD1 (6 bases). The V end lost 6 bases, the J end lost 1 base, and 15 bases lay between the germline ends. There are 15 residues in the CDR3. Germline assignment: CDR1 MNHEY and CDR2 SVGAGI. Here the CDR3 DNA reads TGTGCCAGCAGCTCGACGGGGGGGGCGAACACTGAAGCTTTCTTT. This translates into CASSSTGGANTEAFF.

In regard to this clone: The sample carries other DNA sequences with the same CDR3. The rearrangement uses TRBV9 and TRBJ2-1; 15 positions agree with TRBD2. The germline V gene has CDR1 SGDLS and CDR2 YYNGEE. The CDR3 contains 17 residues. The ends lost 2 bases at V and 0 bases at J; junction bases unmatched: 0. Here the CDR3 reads CASSVGLAGGSYNEQFF. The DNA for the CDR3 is TGTGCCAGCAGCGTGGGACTAGCGGGGGGCTCCTACAATGAGCAGTTCTTC. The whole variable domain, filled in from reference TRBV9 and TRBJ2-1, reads DSGVTQTPKHLITATGQRVTLRCSPRSGDLSVYWYQQSLDQGLQFLIQYYNGEERAKGNILERFSAQQFPDLHSELNLSSLELGDSALYFCASSVGLAGGSYNEQFFGPGTRLTVL.

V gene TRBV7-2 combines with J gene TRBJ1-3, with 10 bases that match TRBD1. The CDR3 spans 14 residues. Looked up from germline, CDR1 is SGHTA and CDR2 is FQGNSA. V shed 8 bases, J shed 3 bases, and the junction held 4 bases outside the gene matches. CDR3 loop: CASRTGGYGNTIYF. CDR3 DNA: TGTGCCAGCCGGACAGGGGGATATGGAAACACCATATATTTT.

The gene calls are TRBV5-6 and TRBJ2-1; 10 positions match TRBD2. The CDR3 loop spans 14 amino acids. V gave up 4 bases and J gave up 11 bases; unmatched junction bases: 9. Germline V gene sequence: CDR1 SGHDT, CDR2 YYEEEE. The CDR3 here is CASSPAGGGLQQFF. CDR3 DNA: TGTGCCAGCAGCCCAGCGGGGGGGGGCCTTCAGCAGTTCTTC.

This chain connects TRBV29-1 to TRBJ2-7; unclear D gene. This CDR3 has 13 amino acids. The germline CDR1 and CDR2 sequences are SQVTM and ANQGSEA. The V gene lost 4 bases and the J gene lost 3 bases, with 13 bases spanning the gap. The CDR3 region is CSVVWQKSYEQYF. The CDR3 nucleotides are TGCAGCGTTGTTTGGCAGAAAAGCTACGAGCAGTACTTC.

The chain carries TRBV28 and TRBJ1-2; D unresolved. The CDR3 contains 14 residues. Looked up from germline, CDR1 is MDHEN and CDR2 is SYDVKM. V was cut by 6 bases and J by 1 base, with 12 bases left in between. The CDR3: CASSPPGNNYGYTF. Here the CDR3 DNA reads TGTGCCAGCAGCCCTCCCGGGAATAACTATGGCTACACCTTC.

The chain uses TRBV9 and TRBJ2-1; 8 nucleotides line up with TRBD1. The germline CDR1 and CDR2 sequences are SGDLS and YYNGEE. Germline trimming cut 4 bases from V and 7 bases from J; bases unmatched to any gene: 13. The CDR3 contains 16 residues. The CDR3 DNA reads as TGTGCCAGCAGCACGCCCGGGACAGGCGTCTGGAATGAGCAGTTCTTC. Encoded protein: CASSTPGTGVWNEQFF.

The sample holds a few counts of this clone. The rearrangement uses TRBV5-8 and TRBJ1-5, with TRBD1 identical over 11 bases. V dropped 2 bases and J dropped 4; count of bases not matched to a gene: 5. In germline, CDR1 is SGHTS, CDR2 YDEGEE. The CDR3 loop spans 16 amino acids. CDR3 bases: TGTGCCAGCAGCTTCCACGGACAGGGGGCGAATCAGCCCCAGCATTTT. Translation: CASSFHGQGANQPQHF. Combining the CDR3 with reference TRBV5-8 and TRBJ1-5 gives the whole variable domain EAGVTQSPTHLIKTRGQQATLRCSPISGHTSVYWYQQALGLGLQFLLWYDEGEERNRGNFPPRFSGRQFPNYSSELNVNALELEDSALYLCASSFHGQGANQPQHFGDGTRLSIL.

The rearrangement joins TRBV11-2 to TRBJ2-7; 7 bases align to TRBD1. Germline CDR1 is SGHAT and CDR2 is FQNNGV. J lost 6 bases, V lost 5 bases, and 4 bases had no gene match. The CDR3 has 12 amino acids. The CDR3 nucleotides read TGTGCCAGCAGCACAGACAGGGCCGAGCAGTACTTC. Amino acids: CASSTDRAEQYF.